A single T cell receptor beta chain is shown here with its context. This clonotype was counted ten times or more. Its antigen remains undetermined. Per-nucleotide qualities are absent, and no much larger clonotype sits a single base away. Donors were 39 systemically healthy Caucasian individuals from Russia aged roughly 6 to 100 years. Roughly 9 milliliters of peripheral blood were drawn from each donor into EDTA-treated Vacutainer tubes. Ficoll-Paque density-gradient centrifugation was used to isolate PBMCs, with at least 6.5 million per sample. Trizol reagent was used to extract total RNA from PBMCs, with at least 5 micrograms per sample. Naive CD45RAhigh/CD27high T cell percentages were measured by flow cytometry on a PBMC aliquot from every donor. The CDR1 and CDR2 encoded by the germline V gene are SGHRS and YFSETQ. Trimming removed 4 bases from V and 5 bases from J; the gene matches leave 8 bases unexplained. Spanning cysteine to phenylalanine, the CDR3 consists of 14 amino acids. Only the CDR3 DNA is retained, 42 bases long and in frame from the first base.

This record comes from a study of blood T cells in healthy people across ages (dated by TCRdb to the mid-2010s). For context, the study as a whole: In model experiments, template switching captured roughly one uniquely barcoded TCR beta cDNA molecule for every two T cells. Age-related changes in TCR beta repertoire diversity were measured in the study by deep sequencing normalized with unique cDNA molecular identifiers. Donors of different ages were randomly distributed across sequencing lanes to avoid experimental bias. Four age groups were formed from the donors: young (average approximately 15 years), middle-aged (just under 40), aged (around 62) and long-lived (around 80). Using the same blood draw, the study looked at two additional independent replicas of 1 million unique cDNA reads for two donors, one aged 18 to 29 and the other aged 80 or older. The full study reports these points: Conclusive comparison of naive and antigen-experienced compartments was prevented by the profiling of bulk unsorted PBMCs. Compared with the aged group, the long-lived group had more naive CD4+ T cells, fewer expanded clones and increased TCR diversity, suggesting age selection. Observed TCR beta diversity per million T cells fell roughly linearly with age, and a significant reduction was already apparent by age about 36. Estimates of total diversity from one million sequenced T cells were regarded as lower bounds and underestimates. The percentage of naive T cells measured by flow cytometry correlated strongly with observed TCR beta diversity. Because donor CMV infection status was unknown, age-related changes in expanded clonotypes were potentially confounded.

To prepare the library, 5' RACE was applied. Sequencing used an Illumina HiSeq 2500. A second PCR of roughly 6 to 11 cycles was run with a J-beta primer mix and a sample-barcoded 5' primer. A template-switch 5' adaptor carrying 12 random nucleotides introduced a unique molecular identifier onto each TCR beta cDNA molecule. Each sample yielded at least 3 million CDR3-containing paired-end reads. First-strand cDNA synthesis was performed from all RNA using the Mint cDNA synthesis kit, with priming by a TRBC-specific oligonucleotide. Following uracil-DNA glycosylase treatment, a first 18-cycle PCR with universal primers M1SS and BC2_uni_R was performed on all cDNA. The source study handled its data this way. For normalization, 1 million high-quality reads, each with a distinct molecular identifier, were randomly selected from each sample. Instead of being binned into consensus sequences, reads that shared molecular identifiers were thrown out. CDR3 identification, clonotype clustering and error correction used MiTCR with a Q25 quality threshold and the strictest error-elimination algorithm. Lower-bound total TCR beta diversity was estimated with a nonparametric unseen species model using Euler transformation. TCRdb reprocessed the public reads (quality trimming at Q25 with fastp, clone calling with MiXCR) and kept in-frame beta chains. Entries are consolidated by CDR3 protein sequence, retaining the most common genes and DNA. Clone size and V and J calls follow TCRdb, not the original study. For this sample there are over 550,000 distinct CDR3 sequences; 25% to 30% appear just once. In total, the top ten clones hold approximately 14% of the sample.

Recombination connected TRBV5-1 to TRBJ1-2; a stretch of 7 junction bases matches TRBD1. The clonotype originates from a woman older than 75 in good health. Sequencing used blood. The base sequence is TGCGCCAGCAGCCCCGAAGGGACAGCATATGGCTACACCTTC. Its coded protein is CASSPEGTAYGYTF.